This is a list of T cell receptor beta chains from one sample in a study of cytomegalovirus exposure and HLA in healthy donors. The repertoire was sequenced with immunoSEQ multiplex PCR; TCRdb's copy has only in-frame clones and lacks some. This sample has 120,000 to 150,000 clones; 60% to 80% occur once, and the top ten carry over 3%. The material sequenced was PBMCs. These receptors came from a man in his forties in good health and CMV-seronegative. Each CDR3 is given with its conserved first and last residue. D genes are given only for firm matches. Rows may omit the clone size; those that give it use once, few, many or a size class.

clone size	D gene	V gene	J gene	CDR3 DNA	CDR3 protein
NA	NA	TRBV5-4	TRBJ1-1	TGTGCCAGCAGCTTGGCCAGGCCGGCTTCGAACACTGAAGCTTTCTTT	CASSLARPASNTEAFF
NA	TRBD1	TRBV11-2	TRBJ1-2	TGTGCCAGCACCCCGGACAGGGACCATGGCTACACCTTC	CASTPDRDHGYTF
NA	TRBD1	TRBV11-3	TRBJ2-1	TGTGCCAGCAGCTTACCAGGGGGCAATGAGCAGTTCTTC	CASSLPGGNEQFF
NA	NA	TRBV6-4	TRBJ2-3	TGTGCCAGCAGTGCTACTATCAGCACAGATACGCAGTATTTT	CASSATISTDTQYF
NA	TRBD2	TRBV14	TRBJ2-5	TGTGCCAGCAGCAAGCTATCTAGCGGAATATTAAAAGAGACCCAGTACTTC	CASSKLSSGILKETQYF
NA	TRBD1	TRBV6-5	TRBJ2-7	TGTGCCAGCAGTTGGGGACAGACCTACGAGCAGTACTTC	CASSWGQTYEQYF
NA	NA	TRBV6-6	TRBJ1-2	TGTGCCAGCATTAGAGACAGGAACTATGGCTACACCTTC	CASIRDRNYGYTF
NA	NA	TRBV5-6	TRBJ2-5	TGTGCCAGCAGCCCTGAAATCGGGGGTGAGACCCAGTACTTC	CASSPEIGGETQYF
NA	NA	TRBV30	TRBJ1-5	TGTGCCTGGAGTGTACGCAGTCAGCCCCAGCATTTT	CAWSVRSQPQHF
NA	TRBD2	TRBV2	TRBJ2-1	TGTGCCAGCAGTGAAGGGGGGATAGCGGGGGTGTATAATGAGCAGTTCTTC	CASSEGGIAGVYNEQFF
NA	NA	TRBV19	TRBJ1-5	TGTGCCAGTACGCAGACAAGGAGCAATCAGCCCCAGCATTTT	CASTQTRSNQPQHF
NA	NA	TRBV5-4	TRBJ2-1	TGTGCCAGCAGCTTGGGAGTATTCAAGAGGGATGAGCAGTTCTTC	CASSLGVFKRDEQFF
NA	TRBD1	TRBV5-1	TRBJ1-2	TGCGCCAGCAGCTTGAGGGGACAGGGGGCGGACTATGGCTACACCTTC	CASSLRGQGADYGYTF
NA	NA	TRBV5-4	TRBJ2-5	TGTGCCAGCAGCTTCTGGGCTTACCAAGAGACCCAGTACTTC	CASSFWAYQETQYF
NA	TRBD1	TRBV6-4	TRBJ2-5	TGTGCCAGCAGTGACTCCGGGACAGGGCGAGAGACCCAGTACTTC	CASSDSGTGRETQYF
few	NA	TRBV6-4	TRBJ1-6	TGTGCCAGCAGAGGGGATGGTAATTCACCCCTCCACTTT	CASRGDGNSPLHF
NA	NA	TRBV9	TRBJ1-5	TGTGCCAGCAGCGTAGGAGGGGGGGATCAGCCCCAGCATTTT	CASSVGGGDQPQHF
NA	NA	TRBV10-2	TRBJ1-6	TGCGCCAGCAGTGAGGCCGGAAGGAGAACACCCCTCCACTTT	CASSEAGRRTPLHF
NA	TRBD1	TRBV29-1	TRBJ2-7	TGCAGCGCCACAACAGGGGTCGACGAGCAGTACTTC	CSATTGVDEQYF
NA	NA	TRBV11-1	TRBJ2-6	TGTGCCAGCAGCTTAGCGCAGGGGGCCAACGTCCTGACTTTC	CASSLAQGANVLTF
once	NA	TRBV10-1	TRBJ2-3	TGCGCCAGCAGTGTTCTGAGAGGGAGCACAGATACGCAGTATTTT	CASSVLRGSTDTQYF
NA	NA	TRBV2	TRBJ2-7	TGTGCCAGCCGGGACAACTCCTACGAGCAGTACTTC	CASRDNSYEQYF
NA	NA	TRBV15	TRBJ1-2	TGTGCCACCAGCAAACAGGGAGACTATGGCTACACCTTC	CATSKQGDYGYTF